The 16 T cell receptor beta chains listed next were all sequenced from one sample in a study of blood T cell repertoires in COVID-19. This table comes from immunoSEQ multiplex PCR, and its TCRdb copy is limited to in-frame clones, with some not included. The table lists roughly 86,000 clones, 84% of them singletons. Sequencing input: peripheral blood. The origin of the receptors is a man aged 60-69 years with acute or convalescent COVID-19.

The rearrangement links TRBV25-1 to TRBJ1-2; D gene ambiguous. CDR3 length equals 12 residues. Germline V gene data show CDR1 as MGHDK and CDR2 as SYGVNS. V lost 1 base and J lost 6, with 6 bases in between. The CDR3 DNA reads as TGTGCCAGCAGTGAATGGGAGGATGGCTACACCTTC. Residues: CASSEWEDGYTF.

J is TRBJ1-2 and V is TRBV5-1, with TRBD1 identical over 9 bases. The V segment lost 4 bases and the J segment 7 bases; nucleotides outside the gene matches: 11. Per germline, CDR1 SGHRS and CDR2 YFSETQ. There are 15 residues in the CDR3. The CDR3 DNA reads TGCGCCAGCAGCGAAAACAGGGGGCTGATGAGTGGCTACACCTTC. As protein: CASSENRGLMSGYTF.

This rearrangement joins TRBV30 to TRBJ1-2; D remains unclear. Germline assignment: CDR1 GTSNPN and CDR2 SVGIG (reference sequence). CDR3 length: 14 residues. V was cut by 2 bases and J by 8 bases, with 18 bases left in between. CDR3 amino acids: CAWSFIASGSGYTF. CDR3 DNA sequence: TGTGCCTGGAGTTTCATCGCCTCTGGTAGCGGCTACACCTTC.

The V gene is TRBV19, the J gene TRBJ1-2; 11 bases align to TRBD1. In germline, CDR1 is LNHDA, CDR2 SQIVND (reference sequence). The V gene end was trimmed by 4 bases and the J gene end by 7 bases; junction bases not matched to a gene: 5. The CDR3 is made up of 14 amino acids. The CDR3 spells CASSTGTGGFGYTF. CDR3 nucleotides: TGTGCCAGTAGTACAGGGACAGGGGGTTTTGGCTACACCTTC.

The CDR3 sequence: CATSETGGPGELFF. Written as DNA, the CDR3 is TGTGCCACCAGTGAAACAGGGGGGCCCGGGGAGCTGTTTTTT. The gene calls are TRBV24-1 and TRBJ2-2; 8 nucleotides match TRBD1. The CDR3 runs to 14 residues. Per germline, CDR1 KGHDR and CDR2 SFDVKD. V shed 4 bases, J shed 6 bases, and the junction held 3 bases outside the gene matches.

This chain joins TRBV27 and TRBJ1-4; D might be TRBD1 (5 bases). V shed 4 bases and J shed 8 bases, with 14 bases lying between them. The germline V gene has CDR1 MNHEY and CDR2 SMNVEV (reference sequence). The CDR3 contains 14 residues. The CDR3 nucleotides read TGTGCCAGCAGTTCCGGACAAACCCCGGAAAAACTGTTTTTT. The encoded protein is CASSSGQTPEKLFF. The variable domain in full, completed from reference TRBV27 and TRBJ1-4, reads EAQVTQNPRYLITVTGKKLTVTCSQNMNHEYMSWYRQDPGLGLRQIYYSMNVEVTDKGDVPEGYKVSRKEKRNFPLILESPSPNQTSLYFCASSSGQTPEKLFFGSGTQLSVL.

The V call is TRBV24-1, the J call TRBJ2-1; D remains ambiguous. Trimming left V 3 bases short and J 6 bases short, with 11 bases between. The CDR3 totals 14 residues. The germline gives CDR1 KGHDR, CDR2 SFDVKD. This chain's CDR3 is CATSDSPPSNEQFF. CDR3 nucleotide sequence: TGTGCCACCAGTGATAGCCCTCCCTCCAATGAGCAGTTCTTC.

Here the CDR3 DNA reads TGCAGCGCCCGGACCTACAGGGGGCGGAATGAGCAGTTCTTC. Protein sequence: CSARTYRGRNEQFF. The genes are TRBV29-1 and TRBJ2-1, with 9 positions matching TRBD1. From germline, CDR1 is SQVTM and CDR2 ANQGSEA. J gave up 7 bases and V 7 bases, and 11 bases lay outside the gene matches. This CDR3 contains 14 residues.

In this sample, this clone turned up once. This sequence joins TRBV29-1 and TRBJ1-5; 7 nucleotides align to TRBD1. Trimming took 6 bases from V and 0 from J; bases not matched to a gene: 5. CDR3 length: 14 amino acids. The germline V gene encodes CDR1 SQVTM and CDR2 ANQGSEA. Written as DNA, the CDR3 is TGCAGCGTGGGGGACAGCAATAGCAATCAGCCCCAGCATTTT. It codes for CSVGDSNSNQPQHF.

In its sample, this clone was seen a few times. The chain has TRBV7-9 and TRBJ2-7; the match to TRBD2 covers 10 bases. The CDR3 loop spans 15 amino acids. Germline lookup yields CDR1 SEHNR and CDR2 FQNEAQ (reference sequence). J gave up 6 bases and V 5 bases, and 10 bases lay outside the gene matches. CDR3 sequence (DNA): TGTGCCAGCAGCCCCGTCTCTAGCGGGGGTCCCGAGCAGTACTTC. This translates into CASSPVSSGGPEQYF.

This clone was seen a handful of times. The J gene is TRBJ2-2, the V gene TRBV9; 8 nucleotides line up with TRBD2. The V and J ends lost 4 bases and 3 bases, in that order; junction bases with no gene match: 8. Germline V gene sequence: CDR1 SGDLS, CDR2 YYNGEE. The CDR3 is 16 residues long. As DNA, the CDR3 is TGTGCCAGCAGCCCCTCCGGGGGGGGGCACACCGGGGAGCTGTTTTTT. It specifies CASSPSGGGHTGELFF.

V usage is TRBV24-1 and J usage is TRBJ1-2, with D hard to call. V lost 4 bases and J lost 1, with 9 bases in between. The CDR3 consists of 14 residues. Germline CDR1 reads KGHDR; CDR2 reads SFDVKD. CDR3 sequence reads: CATSEPTVNYGYTF. DNA of the CDR3: TGTGCCACCAGTGAGCCGACTGTTAACTATGGCTACACCTTC.

The rearrangement uses TRBV2 and TRBJ1-1; D is perhaps TRBD1 (6 bases). The CDR3 extends over 13 amino acids. V shed 4 bases and J shed 0 bases, with 6 bases lying between them. CDR1 and CDR2 (germline): SNHLY, FYNNEI. The CDR3: CASSGTVNTEAFF. Here the CDR3 DNA reads TGTGCCAGCAGTGGGACAGTGAACACTGAAGCTTTCTTT. The variable domain in full, with the rest retrieved from reference TRBV2 and TRBJ1-1, is EPEVTQTPSHQVTQMGQEVILRCVPISNHLYFYWYRQILGQKVEFLVSFYNNEISEKSEIFDDQFSVERPDGSNFTLKIRSTKLEDSAMYFCASSGTVNTEAFFGQGTRLTVV.

J is TRBJ2-7 and V is TRBV5-1, with TRBD1 matching over 8 bases. Germline trimming cut 0 bases from V and 5 bases from J; bases unmatched to any gene: 1. Germline V gene lookup returns CDR1 SGHRS and CDR2 YFSETQ. The CDR3 has 13 amino acids. The CDR3 DNA reads TGCGCCAGCAGCTTGGCACAGGGGGACGAGCAGTACTTC. Protein: CASSLAQGDEQYF.

The genes are TRBV7-8 and TRBJ2-5, with TRBD1 matching 7 bases. Germline trimming cut 2 bases from V and 2 bases from J; bases unmatched to any gene: 5. The CDR3 sequence is 15 residues long. Germline assignment: CDR1 SGHVS and CDR2 FQNEAQ. CDR3 loop: CASSLWGTVQETQYF. The CDR3 DNA reads TGTGCCAGCAGCTTATGGGGGACAGTACAAGAGACCCAGTACTTC.

On this clone: Other DNA sequences in the same sample also yield this CDR3. The genes are TRBV5-1 and TRBJ2-7, with a tentative D call TRBD2 (5 bases). Germline CDR1 SGHRS, CDR2 YFSETQ. Deletions cut 0 bases from V and 0 bases from J, with 7 bases between. The CDR3 is 14 residues long. The CDR3 nucleotides are TGCGCCAGCAGCTTGGTAGGAGGCTCCTACGAGCAGTACTTC. Amino acid sequence: CASSLVGGSYEQYF.